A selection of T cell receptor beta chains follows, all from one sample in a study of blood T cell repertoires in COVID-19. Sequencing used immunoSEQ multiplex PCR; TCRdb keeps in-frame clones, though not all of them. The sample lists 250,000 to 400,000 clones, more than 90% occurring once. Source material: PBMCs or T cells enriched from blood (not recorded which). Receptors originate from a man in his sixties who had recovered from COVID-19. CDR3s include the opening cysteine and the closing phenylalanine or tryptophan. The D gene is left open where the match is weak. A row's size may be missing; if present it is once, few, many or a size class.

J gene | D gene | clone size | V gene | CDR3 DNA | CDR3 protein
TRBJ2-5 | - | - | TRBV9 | TGTGCCAGCAGCAGCTCCGCCCCAAAGACCCAGTACTTC | CASSSSAPKTQYF
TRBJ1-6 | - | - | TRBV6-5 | TGTGCCAGCAGTAACAGGGTATCCTATAATTCACCCCTCCACTTT | CASSNRVSYNSPLHF
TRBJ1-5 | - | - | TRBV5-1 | TGCGCCAGCAGCTCGGGAGGCCCTGGAACCAATTGGCATTTT | CASSSGGPGTNWHF
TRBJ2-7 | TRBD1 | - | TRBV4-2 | TGTGCCAGCAGCCAAGGGACAGGACCCAATGACGAGCAGTACTTC | CASSQGTGPNDEQYF
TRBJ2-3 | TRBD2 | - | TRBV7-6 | TGTGCCAGCAGCTTAGCGCGGGGGACCACAGATACGCAGTATTTT | CASSLARGTTDTQYF
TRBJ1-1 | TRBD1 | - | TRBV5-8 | TGTGCCAGCAGCCAAGGACAGGGTGAAGCTTTCTTT | CASSQGQGEAFF
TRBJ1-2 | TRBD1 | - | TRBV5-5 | TGTGCCAGCAGCCTCAAAACGGGACAGGGGGTTGTTGGCTACACCTTC | CASSLKTGQGVVGYTF
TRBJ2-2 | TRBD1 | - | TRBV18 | TGTGCCAGCTCACAGGGGGCCGTCGGGGAGCTGTTTTTT | CASSQGAVGELFF
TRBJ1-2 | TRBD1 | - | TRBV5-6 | TGTGCCAGCAGCTTGTATTACCCACAGGGGTCTAACTATGGCTACACCTTC | CASSLYYPQGSNYGYTF
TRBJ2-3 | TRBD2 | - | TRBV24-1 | TGTGCCACCGCTGAGGGGCTAGCGGAAACAGATACGCAGTATTTT | CATAEGLAETDTQYF
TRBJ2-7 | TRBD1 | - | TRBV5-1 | TGCGCCAGCAGCCAAGACAGGGAGAGGACCTACGAGCAGTACTTC | CASSQDRERTYEQYF
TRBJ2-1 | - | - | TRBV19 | TGTGCCAGTAGTACCCAGGGCTCCTACAATGAGCAGTTCTTC | CASSTQGSYNEQFF
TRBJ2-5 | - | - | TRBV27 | TGTGCCAGCAGGAGGATTAGCGGAACCTCCCAAGAGACCCAGTACTTC | CASRRISGTSQETQYF
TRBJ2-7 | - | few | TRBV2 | TGTGCCAGCAGTGAAAACGGGATAGATTACGAGCAGTACTTC | CASSENGIDYEQYF
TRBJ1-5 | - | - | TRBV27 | TGTGCCAGCAGCCTACAAGGCCGCGGGTGGCCCCAGCATTTT | CASSLQGRGWPQHF
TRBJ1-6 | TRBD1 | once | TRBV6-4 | TGTGCCAGCAGTGGACTACAAGGGGGCGTCGATTCACCCCTCCACTTT | CASSGLQGGVDSPLHF
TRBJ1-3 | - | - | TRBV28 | TGTGCCAGCAGTTTAGGAGGGAGCTCTGGAAACACCATATATTTT | CASSLGGSSGNTIYF
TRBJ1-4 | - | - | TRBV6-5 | TGTGCCAGCGGGCCAACCTCAACTAATGAAAAACTGTTTTTT | CASGPTSTNEKLFF
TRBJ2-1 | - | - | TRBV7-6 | TGTGCCAGCAGCCCGCCGGGATTAAGTCGGAATGAGCAGTTCTTC | CASSPPGLSRNEQFF
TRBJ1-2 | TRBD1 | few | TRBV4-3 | TGCGCCAGCAGCCAGGGGACAGGGGGATATGGCTACACCTTC | CASSQGTGGYGYTF
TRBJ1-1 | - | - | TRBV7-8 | TGTGCCAGCAGCCTAGACACATGGAACACTGAAGCTTTCTTT | CASSLDTWNTEAFF
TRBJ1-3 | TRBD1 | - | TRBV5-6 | TGTGCCAGCAGCGCGACAGGGGGTGGAAACACCATATATTTT | CASSATGGGNTIYF
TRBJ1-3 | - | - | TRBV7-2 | TGTGCCAGCAGCTTAGGCTCAGCGGTCGGACCCTCTGGAAACACCATATATTTT | CASSLGSAVGPSGNTIYF
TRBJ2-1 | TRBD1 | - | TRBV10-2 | TGCGCCAGCTTTACAGGGGAAACCTACAATGAGCAGTTCTTC | CASFTGETYNEQFF
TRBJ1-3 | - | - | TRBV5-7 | TGTGCCAGCAGCTTGGGGACAGAGGCTGGAAACACCATATATTTT | CASSLGTEAGNTIYF
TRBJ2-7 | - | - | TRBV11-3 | TGTGCCAGCAGCTTAAATAATCGCCACAGCTACGAGCAGTACTTC | CASSLNNRHSYEQYF
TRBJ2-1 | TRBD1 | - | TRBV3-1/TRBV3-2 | TGTGCCAGCAGCTTCCGGGACAGGGGAAATGAGCAGTTCTTC | CASSFRDRGNEQFF
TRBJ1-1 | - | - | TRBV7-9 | TGTGCCAGCAGCTTCGGGGGGGAAAACACTGAAGCTTTCTTT | CASSFGGENTEAFF
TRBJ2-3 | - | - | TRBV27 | TGTGCCAGCAGTTTGAAGCGGAGGAGGACAGATACGCAGTATTTT | CASSLKRRRTDTQYF
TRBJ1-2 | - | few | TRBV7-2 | TGTGCCAGCAGACAACCTGGGACTTCCTATGGCTACACCTTC | CASRQPGTSYGYTF
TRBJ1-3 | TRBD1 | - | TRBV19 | TGTGCCAGTAGTAGGGACAGGAACTCTGGAAACACCATATATTTT | CASSRDRNSGNTIYF
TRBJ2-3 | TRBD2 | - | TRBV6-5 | TGTGCCAGCAGAGGAGGCGGGGGTCCCTCGTATACGCAGTATTTT | CASRGGGGPSYTQYF
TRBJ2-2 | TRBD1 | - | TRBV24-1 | TGTGCCACCAGTGACTCGACAGGGGCGAACACCGGGGAGCTGTTTTTT | CATSDSTGANTGELFF
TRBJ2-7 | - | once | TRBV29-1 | TGCAGCGTTTCGACAGGGTGGACTAGCCGCTACGAGCAGTACTTC | CSVSTGWTSRYEQYF
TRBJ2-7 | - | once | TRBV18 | TGTGCCAGCTCACCAGGAGGTGGAGACGAGCAGTACTTC | CASSPGGGDEQYF
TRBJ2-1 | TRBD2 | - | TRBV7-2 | TGTGCCAGCAGCTTAACCCTGAGCGGGGAAAGGTCCAATGAGCAGTTCTTC | CASSLTLSGERSNEQFF
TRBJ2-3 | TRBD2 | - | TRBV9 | TGTGCCAGCAGCGTAACTAGCGGGTACACAGATACGCAGTATTTT | CASSVTSGYTDTQYF
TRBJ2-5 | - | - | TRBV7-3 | TGTGCCAGCAGCTTATTTGGACAGCAACAAGAGACCCAGTACTTC | CASSLFGQQQETQYF